What follows are 18 T cell receptor beta chains derived from one specimen sequenced in a study of blood T cell repertoires in COVID-19. Sequencing was performed with immunoSEQ multiplex PCR; in TCRdb, only in-frame clones are kept and a portion is missing. The data show about 440,000 clones, more than 70% seen once. The material sequenced was peripheral blood. The source of these receptors is a woman in her forties or fifties with COVID-19, enrolled during active disease.

The chain employs TRBV6-1 and TRBJ2-3; 13 bases agree with TRBD2. The V gene end was trimmed by 2 bases and the J gene end by 4 bases; junction bases not matched to a gene: 15. In germline, CDR1 is MNHNS, CDR2 SASEGT. This CDR3 is built from 20 residues. The chain's CDR3 is CASSELPGLAGEGRADTQYF. The CDR3 nucleotides are TGTGCCAGCAGTGAACTCCCCGGACTAGCGGGGGAGGGAAGGGCAGATACGCAGTATTTT.

In this sample, this clone turned up once. This chain joins TRBV19 and TRBJ2-1; maybe TRBD1 (6 bases). CDR1 is LNHDA, CDR2 SQIVND, per germline (reference sequence). Trimming took off 3 bases at V and 2 bases at J, with 11 bases between the two ends. This CDR3 has 15 residues. The CDR3 DNA sequence: TGTGCCAGTAGTATTATACAGGGTGCCTACAATGAGCAGTTCTTC. Translated: CASSIIQGAYNEQFF.

A single count supports this clone. The rearrangement joins TRBV5-6 to TRBJ2-7, with D uncertain. Trimming stripped 6 bases from V and 7 bases from J, with 17 bases between. From germline, CDR1 is SGHDT and CDR2 YYEEEE. This CDR3 has 13 amino acids. The DNA of the CDR3 is TGTGCCAGCATTACAAAGAACCCCACGGAGCAGTACTTC. It codes for CASITKNPTEQYF.

The chain links TRBV7-9 to TRBJ1-3, with D tentatively TRBD1 (6 bases). Per the germline V gene, CDR1 is SEHNR and CDR2 is FQNEAQ (reference sequence). V lost 3 bases to trimming and J lost 3 bases, with 12 bases between them. The CDR3 covers 15 residues. CDR3 amino acids: CASSLLQGVGNTIYF. CDR3 nucleotide sequence: TGTGCCAGCAGCTTGTTACAGGGTGTTGGAAACACCATATATTTT.

The chain carries TRBV7-8 and TRBJ2-7; D is unclear. Deletions cut 3 bases from V and 0 bases from J, with 21 bases between. Looked up from germline, CDR1 is SGHVS and CDR2 is FQNEAQ. The CDR3 is made up of 18 amino acids. CDR3 nucleotides: TGTGCCAGCAGCTTCTTTTCGAGCCAAGTAGTGAGCTCCTACGAGCAGTACTTC. This encodes CASSFFSSQVVSSYEQYF.

V gene TRBV11-2 combines with J gene TRBJ2-3, with D possibly matching TRBD2 (6 bases). This CDR3 region has 14 residues. The germline CDR1 and CDR2 sequences are SGHAT and FQNNGV. V dropped 1 base and J dropped 4 bases, with 9 bases sitting between them. The DNA of the CDR3 is TGTGCCAGCAGCTTAGCGGGGGAGGCAGATACGCAGTATTTT. Translation gives CASSLAGEADTQYF.

The chain recombines TRBV4-2 with TRBJ1-1, with D maybe TRBD1 (6 bases). The CDR3 runs 15 residues. Germline V CDR1 and CDR2: LGHNA, YNFKEQ. Trimming stripped 0 bases from V and 1 base from J, with 9 bases between. CDR3 residues: CASSQESQGNTEAFF. In DNA form, the CDR3 reads TGTGCCAGCAGCCAAGAGTCACAGGGGAACACTGAAGCTTTCTTT.

The genes are TRBV30 and TRBJ2-2; TRBD1 might be the D (6 bases). This CDR3 is built from 13 residues. Deletions cut 3 bases from V and 7 bases from J, with 12 bases between. Germline CDR1 GTSNPN, CDR2 SVGIG (reference sequence). The CDR3 is CAWREQGIGELFF. Here the CDR3 DNA reads TGTGCCTGGAGAGAACAGGGAATCGGGGAGCTGTTTTTT.

This clone was seen a few times. The chain employs TRBV6-5 and TRBJ2-5, with 8 bases aligning to TRBD1. V lost 7 bases to trimming and J lost 1 base; unmatched junction nucleotides: 8. The germline V gene has CDR1 MNHEY and CDR2 SVGAGI. The CDR3 length is 15 residues. DNA for the CDR3: TGTGCCAGCACCCGGCGGACAGGGAGCCAAGAGACCCAGTACTTC. Residues: CASTRRTGSQETQYF.

The J gene is TRBJ1-3, the V gene TRBV3-1 (or the pseudogene TRBV3-2); a possible D gene is TRBD1 (6 bases). V was clipped by 7 bases and J by 1 base, with 14 bases between them. This CDR3 comprises 15 residues. From germline, CDR1 is LGHDT and CDR2 YNNKEL (reference sequence). Here the CDR3 DNA reads TGTGCCAGCACCCTACAGGGTTTATCTGGAAACACCATATATTTT. Translation: CASTLQGLSGNTIYF.

The chain joins TRBV30 to TRBJ1-1, with a weak D call TRBD1 (6 bases). Per germline, CDR1 GTSNPN and CDR2 SVGIG (reference sequence). The V and J ends lost 4 bases and 7 bases respectively, with 16 bases between them. This CDR3 spans 13 amino acids. As DNA, the CDR3 is TGTGCCTGGACGAGGGGGGGGATGTTTGAAGCTTTCTTT. Residues: CAWTRGGMFEAFF.

The genes are TRBV28 and TRBJ2-3; 8 bases line up with TRBD2. V dropped 5 bases and J dropped 6; count of bases not matched to a gene: 16. Germline values: CDR1 MDHEN, CDR2 SYDVKM. The CDR3 sequence is 17 residues long. CDR3 sequence reads: CASSPAERGAGGDTQYF. The CDR3 DNA is TGTGCCAGCAGTCCCGCGGAACGGGGGGCGGGGGGCGATACGCAGTATTTT.

This sequence joins TRBV4-2 and TRBJ2-1; 12 nucleotides match TRBD2. V shed 2 bases and J 2 bases; nucleotides not matched to a gene: 1. Germline loops: CDR1 LGHNA, CDR2 YNFKEQ. This CDR3 spans 16 amino acids. Here the CDR3 reads CASSQRTSGAYNEQFF. The CDR3 region has the DNA TGTGCCAGCAGCCAACGGACTAGCGGGGCCTACAATGAGCAGTTCTTC.

The chain uses TRBV5-6 and TRBJ1-2, with no clear D. Germline values: CDR1 SGHDT, CDR2 YYEEEE. Trimming cost V 0 bases and J 4 bases, with 7 bases left between them. The CDR3 runs 13 residues. The CDR3 loop is CASSLVHSYGYTF. DNA for the CDR3: TGTGCCAGCAGCTTGGTCCATTCCTATGGCTACACCTTC.

This chain links TRBV25-1 with TRBJ1-2; D is possibly TRBD1 (5 bases). Trimming removed 6 bases at V and 2 bases at J, with 7 bases between. This CDR3 spans 12 amino acids. Germline loops: CDR1 MGHDK, CDR2 SYGVNS. CDR3 region: CASRQENYGYTF. Written as DNA, the CDR3 is TGTGCCAGCAGACAGGAAAACTATGGCTACACCTTC.

The chain joins TRBV19 to TRBJ1-2; D might be TRBD1 (5 bases). The CDR3 has 15 amino acids. Trimming pared 4 bases from V and 4 bases from J, leaving 16 bases between. Looked up from germline, CDR1 is LNHDA and CDR2 is SQIVND (reference sequence). The CDR3 loop is CASSSEGQGGYGYTF. CDR3 DNA: TGTGCCAGTAGTAGTGAGGGCCAGGGAGGCTATGGCTACACCTTC.

The CDR3 DNA reads as TGTGCCAGCAGCTTTGGGGACAGGAACACTGAAGCTTTCTTT. Its protein is CASSFGDRNTEAFF. V is TRBV5-6 and J is TRBJ1-1, with 7 nucleotides matching TRBD1. This CDR3 comprises 14 residues. V lost 2 bases and J lost 1; bases outside the gene matches: 2. The germline V gene encodes CDR1 SGHDT and CDR2 YYEEEE.

This CDR3 is CAWVPDRVWSQYF. CDR3 nucleotides: TGTGCCTGGGTTCCGGACAGGGTGTGGTCGCAGTATTTT. V usage is TRBV30 and J usage is TRBJ2-3; 8 nucleotides line up with TRBD1. CDR1 and CDR2 from the germline V gene are GTSNPN and SVGIG (reference sequence). V shed 5 bases and J 10 bases; nucleotides not matched to a gene: 11. This CDR3 has 13 amino acids.